This TCR beta chain was identified during a study of cytomegalovirus exposure and HLA in healthy donors. Study-wide results and limits: Some V segments, including TRBV6-2 and TRBV6-3, were excluded as indistinguishable.

Germline CDR1 LNHNV, CDR2 YYDKDF (reference sequence). Deletions cut 5 bases from V and 4 bases from J, with 5 bases between. CDR3 length: 12 residues. Note on this clone: Its cognate antigen is unknown.

PCR was performed using 60 Vbeta and 13 Jbeta primers. Generated by immunoSEQ multiplex PCR, the TCRdb table keeps only in-frame clones and is missing some. The sample shows fewer than 250,000 clones, roughly 80% of them seen only once. Despite likely unrecorded immune exposures, the donors were nominally healthy at the time of sampling. This TCR came from a woman aged 18-30 years in good health and CMV-seronegative. The rearrangement links TRBV15 to TRBJ1-4, with D unclear. What was sequenced was PBMCs. This CDR3 is CATSSINEKLFF. As DNA, the CDR3 is TGTGCCACCAGCTCCATTAATGAAAAACTGTTTTTT.